Listed here are 29 T cell receptor beta chains from one sample, sequenced in a study of molecular identifiers for immune sequencing clone quantification listed by TCRdb under 2018. The method behind the library was PCR. Sequencer: NextSeq 500. TCRdb itself trimmed the public reads at Q25 with fastp, ran MiXCR and retained productive beta chains. Duplicate CDR3 protein sequences are folded into a single record with the most common DNA and genes. In all, the sample holds some 100,000 distinct CDR3 sequences, and about 35% of those were seen once. Less than 5% of the sample goes to the ten largest clones. The sample comprised naive CD8+ T cells from blood, with Jurkat cell RNA spiked in. Taken with the paper, the label for cell subset or site translates to: FACS-sorted CD8+CD4-CCR7+CD45RA+ naive T cells. The receptors were sampled from a human donor in good health. Some libraries in this study had Jurkat cell RNA spiked in.

This clonotype was counted only a few times. The chain combines TRBV10-3 with TRBJ2-2; D is possibly TRBD1 (7 bases). This CDR3 is built from 15 residues. Germline V lookup: CDR1 ENHRY, CDR2 SYGVKD. V was trimmed by 4 bases and J by 4 bases, leaving 13 bases between them. CDR3 DNA sequence: TGTGCCATCAGTGCCAGGGGGGATTTCACCGGGGAGCTGTTTTTT. The encoded protein is CAISARGDFTGELFF.

With regard to this clonotype: The junction departs from germline at one end; a sequencing error may be responsible. The chain couples TRBV7-9 to TRBJ2-5; D unclear. The V gene's germline CDR1 is SEHNR and CDR2 FQNEAQ (reference sequence). CDR3 length equals 14 residues. The CDR3 is CASSPDSMQETRYF. The CDR3 DNA reads TGTGCCAGCAGCCCCGATTCAATGCAAGAGACCCGGTACTTC.

This clonotype was picked up a small number of times. The chain combines TRBV19 with TRBJ2-5; TRBD1 agrees at 7 bases. There are 15 residues in the CDR3. CDR1 and CDR2 from the germline V gene are LNHDA and SQIVND (reference sequence). Germline trimming cut 6 bases from V and 5 bases from J; bases unmatched to any gene: 12. Here the CDR3 reads CASRLGTRGSETQYF. CDR3 nucleotides: TGTGCCAGTAGGCTCGGAACCAGGGGGTCTGAGACCCAGTACTTC.

The chain recombines TRBV12-3 or TRBV12-4 with TRBJ1-4, with no clear D. The CDR3 is made up of 13 amino acids. V was cut by 7 bases and J by 0 bases, with 6 bases left in between. The CDR3 region has the DNA TGTGCCAGCAAGGCGTCAACTAATGAAAAACTGTTTTTT. It specifies CASKASTNEKLFF.

On this clonotype itself: The CDR3 does not close with the conserved phenylalanine or tryptophan, likely indicating a read error. The J gene is TRBJ1-1, the V gene TRBV7-8; tentatively, D is TRBD1 (5 bases). This CDR3 contains 12 residues. Germline assignment: CDR1 SGHVS and CDR2 FQNEAQ. This CDR3 is CVSSPWGAEAFL. Here the CDR3 DNA reads TGTGTCAGCAGCCCCTGGGGGGCTGAAGCTTTCCTT.

This clonotype was observed a handful of times. This sequence joins TRBV4-3 and TRBJ2-1, with D perhaps assigned TRBD1 or TRBD2 (5 bases each). Looked up from germline, CDR1 is LGHNA and CDR2 is YSLEER. V gave up 0 bases and J gave up 4 bases, with 13 bases separating them. This CDR3 contains 16 residues. CDR3 amino acids: CASSQDGLGVYNEQFF. In nucleotides, the CDR3 is TGCGCCAGCAGCCAAGATGGACTGGGGGTGTACAATGAGCAGTTCTTC.

The chain is built from TRBV28 and TRBJ2-7; 9 bases agree with TRBD2. Trimming removed 4 bases from V and 5 bases from J; junction bases left unmatched: 18. CDR1 is MDHEN, CDR2 SYDVKM, per germline. CDR3 length: 18 amino acids. In nucleotides, the CDR3 is TGTGCCAGCAGTTCGCCGCAGGTGAGCGGGAGGCCAGTCCACGAGCAGTACTTC. As protein: CASSSPQVSGRPVHEQYF.

Judged by abundance, this clonotype is medium-sized. The chain recombines TRBV20-1 with TRBJ2-3; TRBD1 is a possible D gene (5 bases). Germline loops: CDR1 DFQATT, CDR2 SNEGSKA (reference sequence). CDR3 length: 12 amino acids. This chain's CDR3 is CNRQLNTDTQYF. The CDR3 DNA follows: TGCAATCGACAGCTCAACACAGATACGCAGTATTTT.

This clonotype was seen more than once but under ten times. This rearrangement joins TRBV7-9 to TRBJ2-5; a weak D match, TRBD2 (5 bases). Germline CDR1 SEHNR, CDR2 FQNEAQ (reference sequence). The ends were cut back, 0 bases at V and 7 bases at J, with 9 bases in the middle. This CDR3 region has 13 residues. This CDR3 is CASSLALEGTQYF. CDR3 DNA sequence: TGTGCCAGCAGCTTAGCGCTAGAGGGGACCCAGTACTTC.

Ten or more counts support this clonotype. The rearrangement uses TRBV2 and TRBJ2-1; TRBD1 is a possible D gene (5 bases). In germline, CDR1 is SNHLY, CDR2 FYNNEI. Trimming removed 7 bases from V and 8 bases from J, with 21 bases in between. CDR3 length: 15 residues. CDR3: CASNPLEGAGYEQFF. The CDR3 region has the DNA TGTGCCAGCAATCCATTGGAAGGGGCTGGCTATGAGCAGTTCTTC.

Ten or more counts support this clonotype. V is TRBV7-2 and J is TRBJ2-7; D perhaps matches TRBD1 (5 bases). The V gene lost 5 bases and the J gene lost 1 base, with 15 bases spanning the gap. The CDR3 sequence is 15 residues long. CDR1 and CDR2 from the germline V gene are SGHTA and FQGNSA. The CDR3 protein is CASSTTVAPSYEQYF. For the CDR3, the DNA is TGTGCCAGCAGCACGACAGTAGCTCCGTCCTACGAGCAGTACTTC.

The V call is TRBV20-1, the J call TRBJ2-5; D ambiguous. Germline CDR1 is DFQATT and CDR2 is SNEGSKA (reference sequence). The CDR3 contains 14 residues. Trimming pared 3 bases from V and 2 bases from J, leaving 13 bases between. The chain's CDR3 is CSASDFGAQETQYF. CDR3 sequence (DNA): TGCAGTGCTAGTGATTTTGGAGCGCAAGAGACCCAGTACTTC.

Comment on this clonotype: With a much larger clone just one base away, this may be a read error. The chain has TRBV7-8 and TRBJ2-5; D is unresolved. V was cut by 7 bases and J by 1 base, with 10 bases left in between. The CDR3 covers 13 residues. The germline gives CDR1 SGHVS, CDR2 FQNEAQ. This CDR3 is CASISSTQETQYF. Here the CDR3 DNA reads TGTGCCAGCATTAGTAGTACCCAAGAGACCCAGTACTTC.

The chain carries TRBV5-4 and TRBJ2-2; D is ambiguous. Trimming pared 6 bases from V and 7 bases from J, leaving 10 bases between. The germline V gene encodes CDR1 SGHNT and CDR2 YYREEE (reference sequence). This CDR3 region has 12 residues. DNA of the CDR3: TGTGCCAGCACCCGCATAGACGGGGAGCTGTTTTTT. It encodes CASTRIDGELFF. Based on the CDR3 plus reference TRBV5-4 and TRBJ2-2, the full variable domain is ETGVTQSPTHLIKTRGQQVTLRCSSQSGHNTVSWYQQALGQGPQFIFQYYREEENGRGNFPPRFSGLQFPNYSSELNVNALELDDSALYLCASTRIDGELFFGEGSRLTVL.

This clonotype was counted ten times or more. This chain connects TRBV20-1 to TRBJ2-5; D may match TRBD1 or TRBD2 (5 bases each). Germline values: CDR1 DFQATT, CDR2 SNEGSKA (reference sequence). CDR3 size: 12 residues. V dropped 5 bases and J dropped 4 bases, with 11 bases sitting between them. As DNA, the CDR3 is TGCAGTGCTCCCTTTGGGGGAGAGACCCAGTACTTC. Translation gives CSAPFGGETQYF.

This rearrangement joins TRBV21-1 to TRBJ2-3; the table's D call TRBD1 went unverified against the DNA. TRBV21-1 is termed a pseudogene. The CDR3 has 17 amino acids. The CDR3 DNA reads as TGTGCCAGCAGCAACCTCCCCCCGGGCAGGGCGACAGATACGCAGTATTTT. Translated: CASSNLPPGRATDTQYF.

Notes on this clonotype: At one end, the junction sequence differs from germline, possibly due to a read error. The chain couples TRBV27 to TRBJ1-2; D is unclear. This CDR3 is 15 amino acids long. Germline loops: CDR1 MNHEY, CDR2 SMNVEV (reference sequence). CDR3 sequence: CAGSSLTNLESGYTF. In DNA, the CDR3 is TGTGCCGGCAGTTCGCTGACCAATCTCGAGAGTGGCTACACCTTC.

This clonotype was counted only a few times. This chain links TRBV6-6 with TRBJ1-4; 8 bases agree with TRBD1. Germline V lookup: CDR1 MNHNY, CDR2 SVGAGI (reference sequence). Trimming took 5 bases from V and 3 from J; bases not matched to a gene: 5. The CDR3 sequence is 15 residues long. CDR3 sequence reads: CASSLWTGPNEKLFF. DNA for the CDR3: TGTGCCAGCAGTCTTTGGACAGGGCCTAATGAAAAACTGTTTTTT.

This clonotype appeared many times. The chain is built from TRBV7-9 and TRBJ2-7, with 9 bases matching TRBD1. The CDR3 spans 14 residues. Per the germline V gene, CDR1 is SEHNR and CDR2 is FQNEAQ (reference sequence). V gave up 5 bases and J gave up 5 bases; unmatched junction bases: 7. The CDR3 loop is CASSARDREDEQYF. The CDR3 DNA reads TGTGCCAGCAGCGCCCGGGACAGGGAGGACGAGCAGTACTTC.

Of note for this clonotype: A much bigger clone sits one base away, suggesting this may be a read error. This chain connects TRBV7-9 to TRBJ2-5; weak D call: TRBD1 (6 bases). The length of the CDR3 is 18 residues. V gave up 5 bases and J gave up 2 bases, with 24 bases separating them. Per the germline V gene, CDR1 is SEHNR and CDR2 is FQNEAQ (reference sequence). The DNA of the CDR3 is TGTGCCAGCAGCCAACTTAGTAGGTTCCAGGACAGACAAGAGACCCAGTACTTC. This codes for CASSQLSRFQDRQETQYF.

This clonotype was observed many times. The chain couples TRBV9 to TRBJ2-3; 11 nucleotides match TRBD2. The CDR3 runs to 16 residues. V was pared by 4 bases and J by 6 bases, with 10 bases of the junction left unmatched. Germline lookup yields CDR1 SGDLS and CDR2 YYNGEE. This chain's CDR3 is CASSPPGTSGADTQYF. In DNA, the CDR3 is TGTGCCAGCAGCCCACCCGGGACTAGCGGCGCCGATACGCAGTATTTT.

The rearrangement links TRBV7-8 to TRBJ2-2; D gene uncertain. The CDR3 runs to 15 residues. Germline values: CDR1 SGHVS, CDR2 FQNEAQ. Trimming cost V 5 bases and J 3 bases, with 13 bases left between them. As DNA, the CDR3 is TGTGCCAGCAGCCCGTTTATATGGCACACCGGGGAGCTGTTTTTT. It yields the protein CASSPFIWHTGELFF.

The chain recombines TRBV12-3 or TRBV12-4 with TRBJ2-3; the D is unclear. Trimming took 3 bases from V and 0 from J, leaving 7 bases between them. This CDR3 is 14 amino acids long. DNA for the CDR3: TGTGCCAGCAGTTTGGAGCGAAGCACAGATACGCAGTATTTT. Translation gives CASSLERSTDTQYF.

In regard to this clonotype: Since a much larger clone is just one base distant, this may be a read error. The V call is TRBV20-1, the J call TRBJ1-1, with 8 bases lining up with TRBD1. Germline CDR1 and CDR2: DFQATT and SNEGSKA (reference sequence). CDR3 size: 12 residues. The junction had 10 bases not matched to a gene; V was cut back by 5 bases and J by 11 bases. This CDR3 is CSAPTGGPTAFF. CDR3 bases: TGCAGTGCTCCTACAGGGGGACCTACGGCTTTCTTT.

This clonotype has just one count. A much larger clone sits a single nucleotide away, making a read error possible. The chain uses TRBV28 and TRBJ2-2, with D possibly being TRBD2 (5 bases). Germline-derived CDR1 and CDR2 are MDHEN and SYDVKM. This CDR3 region has 15 residues. CDR3 in DNA: TGTGCCAGCAGTTTAGGAAAAGGGAACACCGGGGTGCTGTTTTTT. Amino acids: CASSLGKGNTGVLFF. The entire variable domain, with the rest obtained from reference TRBV28 and TRBJ2-2, is as follows: DVKVTQSSRYLVKRTGEKVFLECVQDMDHENMFWYRQDPGLGLRLIYFSYDVKMKEKGDIPEGYSVSREKKERFSLILESASTNQTSMYLCASSLGKGNTGVLFFGEGSRLTVL.

This clonotype was counted only a few times. The chain recombines TRBV20-1 with TRBJ2-7; D unresolved. CDR1 and CDR2 from the germline V gene are DFQATT and SNEGSKA (reference sequence). Trimming left V 1 base short and J 2 bases short, with 12 bases between. The CDR3 runs to 14 residues. In DNA form, the CDR3 reads TGCAGTGCTAGAGCGGCAATTCCTACCTACGAGCAGTACTTC. It translates to CSARAAIPTYEQYF.

In its sample, this clonotype was seen many times. The genes are TRBV14 and TRBJ2-7; TRBD2 aligns across 10 bases. This CDR3 has 14 residues. The germline V gene has CDR1 SGHDN and CDR2 FVKESK. V shed 5 bases, J shed 7 bases, and the junction held 8 bases outside the gene matches. Written as DNA, the CDR3 is TGTGCCAGCAGCTCACCGGGACTAGCGTGGGAGCAGTACTTC. It yields the protein CASSSPGLAWEQYF.

Worth noting for this clonotype: This could be a read error, since a much larger clone is one nucleotide away. The chain combines TRBV28 with TRBJ1-5, with D unclear. V lost 6 bases to trimming and J lost 6 bases, with 18 bases between them. The germline V gene has CDR1 MDHEN and CDR2 SYDVKM. CDR3 length: 15 amino acids. CDR3 bases: TGTGCCAGCAGACCATGGACTTCTCCGAGTCAGCCCCAGCATTTT. It translates to CASRPWTSPSQPQHF.

The chain joins TRBV4-1 to TRBJ2-3; TRBD1 matches 8 bases. Losses at the gene ends were 2 bases for V and 6 bases for J; bases not matched to a gene: 7. Germline-derived CDR1 and CDR2 are MGHRA and YSYEKL. This CDR3 is 15 amino acids long. As DNA, the CDR3 is TGCGCCAGCAGCCAACAGGACAGGGCATCCGATACGCAGTATTTT. This encodes CASSQQDRASDTQYF.